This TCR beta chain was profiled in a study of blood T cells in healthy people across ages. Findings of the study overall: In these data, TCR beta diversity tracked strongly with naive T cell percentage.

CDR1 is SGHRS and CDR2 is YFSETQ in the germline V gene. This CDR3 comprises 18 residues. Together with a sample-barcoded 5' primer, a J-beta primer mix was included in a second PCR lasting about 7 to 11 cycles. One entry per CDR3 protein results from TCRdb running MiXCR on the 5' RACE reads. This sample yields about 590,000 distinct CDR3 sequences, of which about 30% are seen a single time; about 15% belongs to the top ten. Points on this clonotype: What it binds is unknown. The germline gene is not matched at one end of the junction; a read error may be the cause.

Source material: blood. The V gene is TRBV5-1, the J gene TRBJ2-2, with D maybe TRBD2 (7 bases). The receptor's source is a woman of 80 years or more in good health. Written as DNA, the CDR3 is TGCGCCGGCAGCTTCTTCGGGGGGCAGCTAACGGGCACCGGGGAGCTGTTTTTT. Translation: CAGSFFGGQLTGTGELFF.